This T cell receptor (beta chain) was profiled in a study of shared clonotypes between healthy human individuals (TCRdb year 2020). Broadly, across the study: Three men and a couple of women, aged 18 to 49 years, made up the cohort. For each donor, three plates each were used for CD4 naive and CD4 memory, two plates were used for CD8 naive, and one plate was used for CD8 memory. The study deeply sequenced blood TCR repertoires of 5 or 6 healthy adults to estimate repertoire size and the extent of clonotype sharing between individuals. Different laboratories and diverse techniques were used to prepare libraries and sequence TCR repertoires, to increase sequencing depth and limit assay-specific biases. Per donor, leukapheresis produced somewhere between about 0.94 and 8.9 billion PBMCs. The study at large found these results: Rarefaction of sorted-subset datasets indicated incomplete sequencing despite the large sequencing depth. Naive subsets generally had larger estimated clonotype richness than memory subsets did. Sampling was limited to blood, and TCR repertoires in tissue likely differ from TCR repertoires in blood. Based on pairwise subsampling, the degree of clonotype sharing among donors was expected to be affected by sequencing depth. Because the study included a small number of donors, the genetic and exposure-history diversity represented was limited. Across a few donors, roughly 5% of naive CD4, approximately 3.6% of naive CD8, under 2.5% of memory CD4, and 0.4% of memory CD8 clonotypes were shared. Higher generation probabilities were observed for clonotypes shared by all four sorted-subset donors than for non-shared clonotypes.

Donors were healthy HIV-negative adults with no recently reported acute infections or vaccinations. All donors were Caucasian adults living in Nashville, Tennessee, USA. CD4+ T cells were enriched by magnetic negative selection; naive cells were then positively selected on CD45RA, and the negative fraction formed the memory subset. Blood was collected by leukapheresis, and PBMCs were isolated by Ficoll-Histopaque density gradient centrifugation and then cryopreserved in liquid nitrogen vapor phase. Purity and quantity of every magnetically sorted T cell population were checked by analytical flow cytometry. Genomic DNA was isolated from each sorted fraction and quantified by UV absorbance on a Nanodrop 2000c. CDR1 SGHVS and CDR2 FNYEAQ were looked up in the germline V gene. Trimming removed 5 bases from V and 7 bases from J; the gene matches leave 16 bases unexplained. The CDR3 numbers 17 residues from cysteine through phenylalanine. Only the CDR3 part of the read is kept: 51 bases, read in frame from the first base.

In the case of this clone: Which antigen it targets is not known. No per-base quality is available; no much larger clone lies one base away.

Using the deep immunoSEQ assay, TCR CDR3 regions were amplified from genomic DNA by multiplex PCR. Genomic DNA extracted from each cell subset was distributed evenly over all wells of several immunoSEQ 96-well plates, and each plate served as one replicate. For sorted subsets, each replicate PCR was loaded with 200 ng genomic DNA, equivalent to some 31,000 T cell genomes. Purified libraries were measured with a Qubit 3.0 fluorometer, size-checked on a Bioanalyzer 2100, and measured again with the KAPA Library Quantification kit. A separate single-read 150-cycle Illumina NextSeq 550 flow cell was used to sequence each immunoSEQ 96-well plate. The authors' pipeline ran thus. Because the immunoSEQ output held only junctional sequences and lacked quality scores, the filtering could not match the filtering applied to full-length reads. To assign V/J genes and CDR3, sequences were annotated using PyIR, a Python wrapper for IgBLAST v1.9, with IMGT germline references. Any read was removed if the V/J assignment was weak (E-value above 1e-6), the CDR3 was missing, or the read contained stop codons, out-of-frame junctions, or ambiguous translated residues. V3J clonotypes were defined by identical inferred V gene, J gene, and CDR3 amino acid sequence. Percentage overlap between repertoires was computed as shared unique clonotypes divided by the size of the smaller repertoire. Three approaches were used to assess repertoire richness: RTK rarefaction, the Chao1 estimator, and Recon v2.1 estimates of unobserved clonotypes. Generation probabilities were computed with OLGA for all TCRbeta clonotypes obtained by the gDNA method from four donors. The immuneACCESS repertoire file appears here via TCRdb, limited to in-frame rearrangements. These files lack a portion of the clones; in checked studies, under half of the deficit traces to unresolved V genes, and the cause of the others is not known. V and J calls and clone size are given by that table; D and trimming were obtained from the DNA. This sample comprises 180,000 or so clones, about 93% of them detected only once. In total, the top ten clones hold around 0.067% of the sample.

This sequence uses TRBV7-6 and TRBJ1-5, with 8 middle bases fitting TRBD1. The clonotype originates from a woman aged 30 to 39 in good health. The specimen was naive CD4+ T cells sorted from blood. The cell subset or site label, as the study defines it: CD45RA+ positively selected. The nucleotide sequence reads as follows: TGTGCCAGCAGCGCCCAGGGGGGACAGGCGTTGCCACAGCCCCAGCATTTT. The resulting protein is CASSAQGGQALPQPQHF.